These 2 T cell receptor beta chains were sequenced from one sample in a study of T cell responses to AZD1222 COVID-19 vaccine. Only in-frame clones appear in the TCRdb table, and some are missing; sequencing was by immunoSEQ multiplex PCR. The repertoire includes roughly 200,000 clones, approximately 91% of them detected once, and approximately 3.7% sits in the top ten. The sample here was peripheral blood, taken 28 days after the second AZD1222 dose. Receptors originate from an adult who received the AZD1222 COVID-19 vaccine.

This clone was counted a single time. V usage is TRBV28 and J usage is TRBJ2-5; 7 nucleotides align to TRBD1. The J segment lost 2 bases and the V segment lost 4 bases, leaving 4 bases of the junction unmatched. The germline CDR1 and CDR2 sequences are MDHEN and SYDVKM. The CDR3 has 14 amino acids. The CDR3 reads CASSSSGGQETQYF. For the CDR3, the DNA is TGTGCCAGCAGTTCCTCAGGGGGTCAAGAGACCCAGTACTTC.

V usage is TRBV7-9 and J usage is TRBJ2-3; D is possibly TRBD1 or TRBD2 (5 bases each). The length of the CDR3 is 15 residues. V gave up 5 bases and J gave up 6 bases, with 18 bases separating them. Germline loops: CDR1 SEHNR, CDR2 FQNEAQ (reference sequence). CDR3 in amino acids: CASSATGAKKDTQYF. The DNA for the CDR3 is TGTGCCAGCAGCGCGACCGGGGCCAAGAAGGATACGCAGTATTTT.